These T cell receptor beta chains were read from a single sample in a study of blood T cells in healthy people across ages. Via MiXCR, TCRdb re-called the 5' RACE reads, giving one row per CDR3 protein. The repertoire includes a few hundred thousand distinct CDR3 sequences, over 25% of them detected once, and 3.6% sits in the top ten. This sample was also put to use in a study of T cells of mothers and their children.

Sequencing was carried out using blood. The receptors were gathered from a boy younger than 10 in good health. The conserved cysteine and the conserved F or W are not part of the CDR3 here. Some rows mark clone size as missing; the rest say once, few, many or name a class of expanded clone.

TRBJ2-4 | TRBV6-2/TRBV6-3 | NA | ASSSSGSDRGIQY
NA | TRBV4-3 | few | ASSRRVGYNEQF
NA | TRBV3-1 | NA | ASSHRGRSSYEQY
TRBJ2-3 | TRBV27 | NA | ASSFTGTDTQY
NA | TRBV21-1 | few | ASSKEGGPRYEQY
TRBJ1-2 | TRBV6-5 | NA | ASSRALDYGYT
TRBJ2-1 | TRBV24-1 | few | ATSDGLAGGSYNEQF
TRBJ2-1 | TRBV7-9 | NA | ASSFPVSYNEQF
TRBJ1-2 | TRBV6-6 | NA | ASRPVTEAYGYT
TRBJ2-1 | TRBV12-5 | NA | ASGLPTSGRPTYNEQF
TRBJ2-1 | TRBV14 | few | ASSHFNEQF
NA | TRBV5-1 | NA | ASSPGTGGNEQF
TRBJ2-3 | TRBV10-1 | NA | TSTGQGADTQY
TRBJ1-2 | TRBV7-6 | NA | ASSPGQGYYGYT
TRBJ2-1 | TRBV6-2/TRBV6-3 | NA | ASSSGRAIFDEQF
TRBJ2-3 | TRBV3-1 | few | ASSPVGQTLTDTQY
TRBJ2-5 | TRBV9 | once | ASSVGPASVQETQY
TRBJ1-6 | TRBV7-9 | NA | ASSPKGTPLH
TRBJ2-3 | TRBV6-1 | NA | ASSETSGGVDTQY
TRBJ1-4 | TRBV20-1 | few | SARADRVDEKLF
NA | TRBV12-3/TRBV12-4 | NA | ASRKPRGPYEQY
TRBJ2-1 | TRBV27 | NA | ASSPQGPGEQF
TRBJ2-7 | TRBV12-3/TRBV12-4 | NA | ASSSTGVSYEQY
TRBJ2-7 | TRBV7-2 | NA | ASSLLGEKGYEQY
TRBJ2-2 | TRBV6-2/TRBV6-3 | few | ASSYVWSGELF
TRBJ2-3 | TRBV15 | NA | ATSRRDHTDTQY
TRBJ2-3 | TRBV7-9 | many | ASSLTRDTQY
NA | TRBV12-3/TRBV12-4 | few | ASRGTGDNEQY
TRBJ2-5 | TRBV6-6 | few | ASSYSGTSGRMETQY
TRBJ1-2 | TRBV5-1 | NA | ASSLDRVGYGYT
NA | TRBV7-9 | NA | AGSTRTGSYEQY
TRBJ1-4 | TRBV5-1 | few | ASSLHRDGGANEKLF
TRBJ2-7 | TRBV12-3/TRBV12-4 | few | ASGDSGGYEQY